This entry lists 16 T cell receptor beta chains sequenced from one sample in a study of shared clonotypes between healthy human individuals. CD45RO negativity and positive selection for CCR7 defined naive CD8 cells, a population that excluded terminally differentiated effector memory CD45RA+ cells. Sequenced by immunoSEQ multiplex PCR; TCRdb stores in-frame clones only, minus some. The sample lists about 680,000 clones, about 91% seen once, with roughly 22% in the top ten. The specimen sequenced was naive CD8+ T cells sorted from blood. These receptors came from a man aged 25-45 years in good health.

V and J are TRBV7-6 and TRBJ1-1, with D tentatively TRBD1 (5 bases). This CDR3 is built from 15 residues. CDR1 and CDR2 (germline): SGHVS, FNYEAQ. The germline V and J ends were trimmed by 2 bases and 1 base, with 11 bases remaining between them. CDR3: CASSLSQGKNTEAFF. The CDR3 DNA is TGTGCCAGCAGCTTAAGTCAGGGAAAGAACACTGAAGCTTTCTTT.

Details on this clone: Germline and junction disagree at one end, which may indicate a read error. The J gene is TRBJ1-1, the V gene TRBV5-1, with unresolved D. CDR1 and CDR2 (germline): SGHRS, YFSETQ. The CDR3 has 14 amino acids. The CDR3 loop is CASSLGQVKTEAFF. Written as DNA, the CDR3 is TGCGCCAGCAGCTTGGGGCAGGTGAAAACTGAAGCTTTCTTT.

The gene calls are TRBV28 and TRBJ1-1, with D hard to call. The length of the CDR3 is 12 residues. CDR1 is MDHEN and CDR2 is SYDVKM in the germline V gene. V lost 5 bases to trimming and J lost 0 bases, with 4 bases between them. DNA of the CDR3: TGTGCCAGCAGTCCCCTGAACACTGAAGCTTTCTTT. Its protein product is CASSPLNTEAFF.

V gene TRBV4-3 combines with J gene TRBJ2-7; D unresolved. The CDR3 has 14 residues. The germline V and J ends were trimmed by 0 bases and 2 bases, with 8 bases remaining between them. Germline V lookup: CDR1 LGHNA, CDR2 YSLEER. The CDR3 DNA reads as TGCGCCAGCAGCCAAGATAGACGGCCCTACGAGCAGTACTTC. Translating gives CASSQDRRPYEQYF.

The genes are TRBV7-9 and TRBJ2-7, with TRBD1 matching 7 bases. Per the germline V gene, CDR1 is SEHNR and CDR2 is FQNEAQ (reference sequence). Germline trimming cut 5 bases from V and 3 bases from J; bases unmatched to any gene: 10. The CDR3 has 15 amino acids. The CDR3 coding sequence is TGTGCCAGCAGCCAAGAGAACAGGGGAAACTACGAGCAGTACTTC. This codes for CASSQENRGNYEQYF.

V and J are TRBV11-2 and TRBJ1-1; D gene uncertain. The V end lost 2 bases, the J end lost 2 bases, and 12 bases lay between the germline ends. This CDR3 comprises 15 residues. Looked up from germline, CDR1 is SGHAT and CDR2 is FQNNGV. The CDR3 loop reads CASSLPTPQNTEAFF. Here the CDR3 DNA reads TGTGCCAGCAGCTTACCGACACCTCAAAACACTGAAGCTTTCTTT.

The chain uses TRBV7-9 and TRBJ2-7, with no clear D. V lost 1 base, J lost 3 bases, and 13 bases lay in between. CDR1 and CDR2 (germline): SEHNR, FQNEAQ (reference sequence). The CDR3 is made up of 15 amino acids. The CDR3 reads CASSLDVGTNYEQYF. In DNA form, the CDR3 reads TGTGCCAGCAGCTTAGATGTGGGAACTAACTACGAGCAGTACTTC.

This clone has only one observation. The chain recombines TRBV19 with TRBJ2-1, with D possibly matching TRBD1 (6 bases). Trimming took 4 bases from V and 4 from J, leaving 14 bases between them. Germline lookup yields CDR1 LNHDA and CDR2 SQIVND (reference sequence). The CDR3 has 15 residues. Here the CDR3 DNA reads TGTGCCAGTAGTACGAACGGACAGATTTACAATGAGCAGTTCTTC. Amino acids: CASSTNGQIYNEQFF.

The chain joins TRBV27 to TRBJ1-4; D is perhaps TRBD1 (5 bases). This CDR3 is 16 amino acids long. The ends were cut back, 5 bases at V and 6 bases at J, with 19 bases in the middle. The germline gives CDR1 MNHEY, CDR2 SMNVEV (reference sequence). CDR3: CASSRSLRQGDEKLFF. The CDR3 DNA sequence: TGTGCCAGCAGTCGATCCCTCCGGCAGGGTGATGAAAAACTGTTTTTT.

The V call is TRBV10-2, the J call TRBJ2-7; the D gene is possibly TRBD2 (5 bases). V lost 4 bases to trimming and J lost 6 bases, with 10 bases between them. Germline CDR1 reads WSHSY; CDR2 reads SAAADI. This CDR3 region has 12 residues. The CDR3, as DNA: TGCGCCAGCAGTGCTTGGGGAGCCGAGCAGTACTTC. Translating gives CASSAWGAEQYF.

The V call is TRBV7-9, the J call TRBJ1-2; 7 bases agree with TRBD1. The CDR3 has 15 residues. V was pared by 1 base and J by 6 bases, with 8 bases of the junction left unmatched. Germline CDR1 reads SEHNR; CDR2 reads FQNEAQ (reference sequence). The CDR3 DNA sequence: TGTGCCAGCAGCTTAGGGCCCAGGGGGAACGATGGCTACACCTTC. It yields the protein CASSLGPRGNDGYTF.

The V and J genes are TRBV19 and TRBJ2-7; D is unresolved. Germline lookup yields CDR1 LNHDA and CDR2 SQIVND (reference sequence). Deletions cut 2 bases from V and 0 bases from J, with 11 bases between. The length of the CDR3 is 15 residues. The CDR3 here is CASSIYGSTSYEQYF. DNA of the CDR3: TGTGCCAGTAGTATATACGGCAGTACCTCCTACGAGCAGTACTTC.

The CDR3 spells CASSFAGDGEKLFF. CDR3 sequence (DNA): TGTGCCAGCAGCTTCGCAGGGGATGGTGAAAAACTGTTTTTT. The rearrangement links TRBV7-6 to TRBJ1-4; D may be TRBD1 (6 bases). The CDR3 loop spans 14 amino acids. The germline gives CDR1 SGHVS, CDR2 FNYEAQ. Deletions cut 3 bases from V and 7 bases from J, with 12 bases between.

The chain joins TRBV9 to TRBJ2-7; a possible D gene is TRBD1 (5 bases). CDR3 length equals 13 residues. The V end lost 0 bases, the J end lost 2 bases, and 6 bases lay between the germline ends. Germline-derived CDR1 and CDR2 are SGDLS and YYNGEE. The CDR3 is CASSVEGAYEQYF. DNA of the CDR3: TGTGCCAGCAGCGTAGAAGGGGCCTACGAGCAGTACTTC.

CDR3 protein: CASSLVLADTDTQYF. The CDR3 region has the DNA TGTGCCAGCAGCTTGGTGCTAGCGGACACAGATACGCAGTATTTT. The gene calls are TRBV5-4 and TRBJ2-3; 7 bases fit TRBD2. CDR1 and CDR2 from the germline V gene are SGHNT and YYREEE (reference sequence). CDR3 length: 15 amino acids. Trimming removed 0 bases from V and 2 bases from J; junction bases left unmatched: 3.

The gene calls are TRBV6-4 and TRBJ2-1; D is possibly TRBD1 (5 bases). V dropped 4 bases and J dropped 6 bases, with 13 bases sitting between them. CDR1 and CDR2 (germline): MRHNA, SNTAGT. The CDR3 consists of 14 residues. The CDR3 coding sequence is TGTGCCAGCAGTGCCGGACAAGGCATCAATGAGCAGTTCTTC. Protein product: CASSAGQGINEQFF.